The table lists the clone carrying this TCR beta chain with a few counts. Its matching antigen is unknown. Unique molecular identifiers were incorporated during preparation of the TCRbeta library. Each CDR3 protein gets one entry after TCRdb re-called the PCR reads with MiXCR. Of approximately 80,000 distinct CDR3 sequences in the sample, roughly 14% were seen once. These data belong to a study of T-cell reconstitution after alpha-beta-depleted transplantation in children. Study-level results: TCRbeta diversity was high at day 60 in some patients (a result of surviving recipient T cells and thymic progenitors). The authors attributed T-cell counts and diversity one year after transplant mostly to newly produced T cells. Several hundred graft clones that had expanded were reportedly the source of alpha-beta T cells about two months after transplant.

The V and J ends lost 4 bases and 4 bases respectively, with 14 bases between them. CDR1 is LGHDT and CDR2 is YNNKEL in the germline V gene (reference sequence). This CDR3 region has 14 residues. The V call is TRBV3-1, the J call TRBJ2-7; maybe TRBD2 (5 bases). The sequencing here drew on PBMCs, mostly from graft donor cells, taken 180 days after TCRalphabeta/CD19-depleted stem cell transplant. The sequence was collected from a male patient under 10 years old who had a stem cell transplant for acute lymphoblastic leukemia, so the T cells may come from the graft donor. The CDR3 reads CASSRSRREYEQYF. The CDR3 region has the DNA TGTGCCAGCAGCCGCAGTAGACGGGAATACGAGCAGTACTTC.